This T cell receptor beta chain was obtained from a study of blood T cell repertoires in COVID-19. In the study overall: The study drew acute and convalescent COVID-19 samples from the United States, Italy and Spain. T cells, B-cell-depleted T cells, or PBMCs provided the cDNA or gDNA that served as material.

The CDR3 length is 11 residues. The germline V and J ends were trimmed by 0 bases and 6 bases, with 4 bases remaining between them. Germline CDR1 reads SGHDT; CDR2 reads YYEEEE. Original handling: Reference gene primer amplification in the assay estimated nucleated cell counts. The method was immunoSEQ multiplex PCR; TCRdb's version includes in-frame clones alone and lacks a portion of them. D and trimming come from the DNA, and the V and J calls and clone size come from that table. Of just over 150,000 clones in the sample, about four fifths were seen once. The rearrangement links TRBV5-6 to TRBJ2-7; D gene ambiguous. This receptor was identified in a man aged 60 to 69 with acute or convalescent COVID-19. The specimen was peripheral blood. CDR3 in amino acids: CASSLAGEQYF. The CDR3 nucleotides are TGTGCCAGCAGCTTGGCGGGCGAGCAGTACTTC.